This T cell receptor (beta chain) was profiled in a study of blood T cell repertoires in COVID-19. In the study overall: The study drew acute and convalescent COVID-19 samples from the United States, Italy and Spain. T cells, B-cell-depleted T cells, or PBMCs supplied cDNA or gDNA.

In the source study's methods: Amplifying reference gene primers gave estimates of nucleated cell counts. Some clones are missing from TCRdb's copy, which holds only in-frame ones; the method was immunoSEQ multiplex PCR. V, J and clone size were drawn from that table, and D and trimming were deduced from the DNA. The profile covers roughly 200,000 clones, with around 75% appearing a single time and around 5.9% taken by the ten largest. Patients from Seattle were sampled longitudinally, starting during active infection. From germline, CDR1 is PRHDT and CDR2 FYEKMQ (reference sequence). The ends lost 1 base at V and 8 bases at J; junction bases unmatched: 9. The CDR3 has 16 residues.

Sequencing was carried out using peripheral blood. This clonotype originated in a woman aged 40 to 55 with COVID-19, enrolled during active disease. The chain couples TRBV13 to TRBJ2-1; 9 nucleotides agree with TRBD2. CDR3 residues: CASSLVLAGEGHEQFF. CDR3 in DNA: TGTGCCAGCAGCTTAGTATTAGCGGGAGAAGGGCATGAGCAGTTCTTC. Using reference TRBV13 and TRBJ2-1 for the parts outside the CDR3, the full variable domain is AAGVIQSPRHLIKEKRETATLKCYPIPRHDTVYWYQQGPGQDPQFLISFYEKMQSDKGSIPDRFSAQQFSDYHSELNMSSLELGDSALYFCASSLVLAGEGHEQFFGPGTRLTVL.